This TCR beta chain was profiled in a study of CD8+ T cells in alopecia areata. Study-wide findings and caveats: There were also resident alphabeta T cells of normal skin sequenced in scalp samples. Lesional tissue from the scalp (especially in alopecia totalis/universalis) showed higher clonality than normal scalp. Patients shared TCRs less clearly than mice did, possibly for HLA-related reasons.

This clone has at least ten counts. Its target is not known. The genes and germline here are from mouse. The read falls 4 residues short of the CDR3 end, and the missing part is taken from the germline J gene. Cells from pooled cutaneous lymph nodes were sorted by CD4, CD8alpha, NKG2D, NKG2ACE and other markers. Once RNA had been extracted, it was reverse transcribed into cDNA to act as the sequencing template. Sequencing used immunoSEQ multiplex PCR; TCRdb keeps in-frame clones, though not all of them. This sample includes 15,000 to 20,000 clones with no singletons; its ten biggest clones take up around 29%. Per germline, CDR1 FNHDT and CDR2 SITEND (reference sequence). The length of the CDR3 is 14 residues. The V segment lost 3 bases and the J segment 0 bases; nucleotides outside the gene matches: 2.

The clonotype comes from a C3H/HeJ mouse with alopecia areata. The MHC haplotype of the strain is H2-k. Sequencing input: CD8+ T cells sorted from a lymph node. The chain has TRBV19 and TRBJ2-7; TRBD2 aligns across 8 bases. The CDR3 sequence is CASSTGTGSYEQYF. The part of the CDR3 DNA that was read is TGTGCCAGCAGTACCGGGACTGGCTCCTAT.